One and the same sample provided the 22 T cell receptor beta chains below, sequenced in a study of T-cell memory formation after mild COVID-19. In TCRdb, the 5' RACE reads were re-called with MiXCR into one record per CDR3 protein. This sample has about 500,000 distinct CDR3 sequences, with about 20% found just once. Sequences were obtained from PBMCs or a T cell subset sorted from them (not recorded which). The origin of the receptors is an adult woman who had mild COVID-19 (a few samples of this study predate the infection). Cell type and time point are not known.

The chain recombines TRBV29-1 with TRBJ1-2, with D maybe TRBD1 (5 bases). Germline lookup yields CDR1 SQVTM and CDR2 ANQGSEA. The CDR3 covers 15 residues. V lost 3 bases, J lost 4 bases, and 18 bases lay in between. CDR3 loop: CSVEVGRGLAYGYTF. The CDR3 DNA reads as TGCAGCGTTGAGGTTGGGAGGGGATTGGCCTATGGCTACACCTTC.

The rearrangement joins TRBV10-3 to TRBJ1-4; D remains ambiguous. The CDR3 is 10 amino acids. V was cut by 7 bases and J by 4 bases, with 1 base left in between. Germline V gene data show CDR1 as ENHRY and CDR2 as SYGVKD. Here the CDR3 reads CAINNEKLFF. In DNA form, the CDR3 reads TGTGCCATCAATAATGAAAAACTGTTTTTT.

This clonotype has a handful of counts. CDR3 coding DNA: TGTGCCAGCAGACCCTCTGGGGGACAGGGGGCAACTGAAGCTTTCTTT. It yields the protein CASRPSGGQGATEAFF. This chain links TRBV6-5 with TRBJ1-1; 12 bases map to TRBD1. The CDR3 sequence is 16 residues long. Germline V CDR1 and CDR2: MNHEY, SVGAGI. Trimming took 6 bases from V and 5 from J; bases not matched to a gene: 10.

The table lists this clonotype with a few counts. The J gene is TRBJ2-3, the V gene TRBV6-6, with a possible D match to TRBD1 (6 bases). V was pared by 6 bases and J by 2 bases, with 18 bases between. This CDR3 comprises 16 residues. The V gene's germline CDR1 is MNHNY and CDR2 SVGAGI (reference sequence). CDR3 amino acids: CASRPPGRGTTDTQYF. CDR3 in DNA: TGTGCCAGCAGACCCCCGGGCAGGGGTACCACAGATACGCAGTATTTT.

This clonotype occurred a few times. The gene calls are TRBV24-1 and TRBJ1-2, with a tentative D call TRBD1 (6 bases). Germline loops: CDR1 KGHDR, CDR2 SFDVKD. The CDR3 sequence is 15 residues long. With 2 bases removed from V and 4 bases from J, the gap between germline ends came to 13 bases. The CDR3 loop is CATSDSGTSRYGYTF. DNA of the CDR3: TGTGCCACCAGTGATTCCGGGACATCCCGCTATGGCTACACCTTC.

The sample holds a few counts of this clonotype. The V and J genes are TRBV5-4 and TRBJ2-1; D call uncertain. CDR3 length: 12 amino acids. Trimming stripped 5 bases from V and 4 bases from J, with 7 bases between. Germline V lookup: CDR1 SGHNT, CDR2 YYREEE (reference sequence). In DNA, the CDR3 is TGTGCCAGCAGGACCCGTTACAATGAGCAGTTCTTC. It translates to CASRTRYNEQFF.

This clonotype was seen a handful of times. The V call is TRBV7-2, the J call TRBJ2-3; the D gene is possibly TRBD2 (6 bases). This CDR3 has 15 amino acids. The germline V gene has CDR1 SGHTA and CDR2 FQGNSA. The ends were cut back, 4 bases at V and 2 bases at J, with 13 bases in the middle. CDR3 bases: TGTGCCAGCAGCTCGCGGAGGGAGATCACAGATACGCAGTATTTT. It encodes CASSSRREITDTQYF. Drawing the rest from reference TRBV7-2 and TRBJ2-3, the complete variable domain is GAGVSQSPSNKVTEKGKDVELRCDPISGHTALYWYRQSLGQGLEFLIYFQGNSAPDKSGLPSDRFSAERTGGSVSTLTIQRTQQEDSAVYLCASSSRREITDTQYFGPGTRLTVL.

Only a few counts were recorded for this clonotype. This chain links TRBV3-1 with TRBJ1-1, with a tentative D call TRBD1 (5 bases). The CDR3 runs 12 residues. Germline CDR1 reads LGHDT; CDR2 reads YNNKEL (reference sequence). The V and J ends lost 1 base and 10 bases respectively, with 10 bases between them. CDR3 loop: CASSQAGLGAFF. The DNA for the CDR3 is TGTGCCAGCAGCCAAGCAGGGTTAGGAGCTTTCTTT.

The genes are TRBV2 and TRBJ1-4; D is unclear. Trimming left V 4 bases short and J 4 bases short, with 13 bases between. Germline V CDR1 and CDR2: SNHLY, FYNNEI. The CDR3 has 15 amino acids. The CDR3 sequence is CASSARRRVNEKLFF. CDR3 coding DNA: TGTGCCAGCAGTGCTAGACGGAGGGTTAATGAAAAACTGTTTTTT.

The V and J genes are TRBV12-3 or TRBV12-4 and TRBJ2-1, with TRBD2 matching 12 bases. V was clipped by 4 bases and J by 4 bases; unmatched bases: 11. The CDR3 has 18 amino acids. Here the CDR3 reads CASSSYTSGRTTYNEQFF. CDR3 nucleotides: TGTGCCAGCAGTTCCTACACTAGCGGGAGGACCACGTACAATGAGCAGTTCTTC.

The gene calls are TRBV7-6 and TRBJ2-3, with D possibly matching TRBD1 (6 bases). Germline loops: CDR1 SGHVS, CDR2 FNYEAQ. V lost 4 bases, J lost 4 bases, and 12 bases lay in between. This CDR3 contains 14 residues. The CDR3 protein is CASSSLDRSDTQYF. CDR3 bases: TGTGCCAGCAGCTCCCTGGACAGATCAGATACGCAGTATTTT.

In this sample, this clonotype turned up a few times. This rearrangement joins TRBV7-6 to TRBJ2-3; 8 bases fit TRBD1. With 5 bases clipped from V and 6 bases from J, the junction kept 10 bases outside the gene matches. The CDR3 is made up of 15 amino acids. Germline CDR1 and CDR2: SGHVS and FNYEAQ. The CDR3 loop is CASSPSDRARDTQYF. CDR3 nucleotide sequence: TGTGCCAGCAGCCCATCGGACAGGGCGAGGGATACGCAGTATTTT.

The V gene is TRBV5-1, the J gene TRBJ1-2; 10 bases fit TRBD1. This CDR3 spans 14 amino acids. The germline V gene has CDR1 SGHRS and CDR2 YFSETQ. V shed 4 bases and J 3 bases; nucleotides not matched to a gene: 3. The CDR3 here is CASSRDRGDYGYTF. For the CDR3, the DNA is TGCGCCAGCAGCCGGGACAGGGGAGACTATGGCTACACCTTC.

The chain couples TRBV10-3 to TRBJ2-1, with TRBD2 matching over 9 bases. Trimming at V came to 5 bases and at J to 7 bases, leaving 6 bases not matched to a gene. The CDR3 is made up of 14 amino acids. Germline lookup yields CDR1 ENHRY and CDR2 SYGVKD. CDR3 residues: CAISPGLARNEQFF. Written as DNA, the CDR3 is TGTGCCATCAGTCCCGGACTAGCGCGGAATGAGCAGTTCTTC.

The chain uses TRBV3-1 and TRBJ1-1, with D possibly being TRBD1 (5 bases). V shed 1 base and J shed 8 bases, with 8 bases lying between them. CDR1 LGHDT and CDR2 YNNKEL come from the germline V gene (reference sequence). The CDR3 is made up of 12 amino acids. The CDR3 is CASSQGGREAFF. For the CDR3, the DNA is TGTGCCAGCAGCCAAGGGGGGAGAGAAGCTTTCTTT. Based on the CDR3 plus reference TRBV3-1 and TRBJ1-1, the full variable domain is DTAVSQTPKYLVTQMGNDKSIKCEQNLGHDTMYWYKQDSKKFLKIMFSYNNKELIINETVPNRFSPKSPDKAHLNLHINSLELGDSAVYFCASSQGGREAFFGQGTRLTVV.

The CDR3 reads CASSTRYRAFF. Here the CDR3 DNA reads TGCGCCAGCAGCACACGATATAGGGCTTTCTTT. V usage is TRBV4-1 and J usage is TRBJ1-1; no clear D. Germline V gene lookup returns CDR1 MGHRA and CDR2 YSYEKL. This CDR3 comprises 11 residues. V was shortened by 5 bases and J by 11 bases, with 12 bases between the two germline ends.

The chain joins TRBV7-9 to TRBJ2-1; no firm D call. CDR1 and CDR2 (germline): SEHNR, FQNEAQ (reference sequence). V was cut by 5 bases and J by 13 bases, with 18 bases left in between. This CDR3 contains 13 residues. CDR3 amino acids: CASSPHLGAAQFF. In DNA, the CDR3 is TGTGCCAGCAGCCCCCACCTGGGCGCCGCTCAGTTCTTC.

The table lists this clonotype with a few counts. J is TRBJ2-2 and V is TRBV30; 7 positions agree with TRBD1. Trimming took 5 bases from V and 3 from J; bases not matched to a gene: 15. Germline V CDR1 and CDR2: GTSNPN, SVGIG (reference sequence). The CDR3 has 17 amino acids. The CDR3 sequence: CAWGPLSPRGYTGELFF. The CDR3 bases are TGTGCCTGGGGGCCTCTCTCGCCCAGGGGGTACACCGGGGAGCTGTTTTTT.

Only a few counts were recorded for this clonotype. The genes are TRBV27 and TRBJ2-2, with 14 bases matching TRBD2. CDR3 length: 16 amino acids. The junction had 4 bases not matched to a gene; V was cut back by 5 bases and J by 5 bases. From germline, CDR1 is MNHEY and CDR2 SMNVEV (reference sequence). Written as DNA, the CDR3 is TGTGCCAGCAGTCAGACTAGCGGGAGGGTAACCGGGGAGCTGTTTTTT. It yields the protein CASSQTSGRVTGELFF.

This chain uses TRBV12-3 or TRBV12-4 with TRBJ2-4, with D maybe TRBD1 (6 bases). Trimming cost V 8 bases and J 0 bases, with 17 bases left between them. The CDR3 is 16 residues long. CDR3 protein: CASHQDRKIAKNIQYF. In DNA, the CDR3 is TGTGCCAGCCACCAGGACAGAAAAATAGCCAAAAACATTCAGTACTTC.

The sample holds a few counts of this clonotype. The chain couples TRBV7-3 to TRBJ2-3; 9 bases are shared with TRBD2. Germline lookup yields CDR1 SGHTA and CDR2 FQGTGA. With 1 base clipped from V and 2 bases from J, the junction kept 1 base outside the gene matches. This CDR3 spans 15 amino acids. CDR3 loop: CASSLIAGATDTQYF. CDR3 coding DNA: TGTGCCAGCAGCTTAATAGCGGGGGCCACAGATACGCAGTATTTT.

The V call is TRBV12-3 or TRBV12-4, the J call TRBJ1-5; D may be TRBD1 (5 bases). The CDR3 has 14 residues. Deletions cut 8 bases from V and 0 bases from J, with 11 bases between. CDR3 loop: CASAAGRSNQPQHF. As DNA, the CDR3 is TGTGCCAGCGCGGCAGGGCGTAGCAATCAGCCCCAGCATTTT.